These 12 T cell receptor beta chains came from one sample sequenced in a study of CD8 T cells in Susac syndrome. Reverse transcription of roughly 0.45 to 1 ug RNA used random hexamers. TCRdb ran MiXCR on the immunoSEQ multiplex PCR reads and lists one entry per CDR3 protein. This table holds some 68,000 distinct CDR3 sequences, roughly 93% found once. Sequencing was done on a sample of CD4+ T cells from PBMCs. The receptors were sampled from a human donor with Susac syndrome.

This chain links TRBV4-1 with TRBJ2-5; a possible D gene is TRBD1 (6 bases). V gave up 2 bases and J gave up 5 bases, with 18 bases separating them. The CDR3 runs to 16 residues. CDR1 is MGHRA and CDR2 is YSYEKL in the germline V gene. The CDR3 nucleotides read TGCGCCAGCAGCCAAAAGGCTCTAGGACAGTCGGAGACCCAGTACTTC. Translation gives CASSQKALGQSETQYF.

This chain uses TRBV18 with TRBJ2-3; no reliable D call. CDR1 and CDR2 from the germline V gene are KGHSH and LQKENI. The V end was cut by 4 bases, the J end by 2 bases, with 7 bases between. The CDR3 is made up of 13 amino acids. The CDR3 is CASSLGVTDTQYF. CDR3 nucleotides: TGTGCCAGCTCACTCGGAGTCACAGATACGCAGTATTTT. Supplemented by reference TRBV18 and TRBJ2-3, the full variable domain reads NAGVMQNPRHLVRRRGQEARLRCSPMKGHSHVYWYRQLPEEGLKFMVYLQKENIIDESGMPKERFSAEFPKEGPSILRIQQVVRGDSAAYFCASSLGVTDTQYFGPGTRLTVL.

The genes are TRBV30 and TRBJ2-3, with D unresolved. The CDR3 consists of 15 residues. The germline CDR1 and CDR2 sequences are GTSNPN and SVGIG (reference sequence). Between the trimmed V and J ends, which lost 4 bases and 0 bases, there was a span of 14 bases. The CDR3 bases are TGTGCCTGGAATATCGCACTGGGGAGCACAGATACGCAGTATTTT. Encoded protein: CAWNIALGSTDTQYF.

This chain joins TRBV20-1 and TRBJ2-5; 11 nucleotides agree with TRBD2. The CDR3 loop spans 13 amino acids. Germline V lookup: CDR1 DFQATT, CDR2 SNEGSKA (reference sequence). DNA for the CDR3: TGCAGCGGGACTAGCGGTTTCCAAGAGACCCAGTACTTC. As protein: CSGTSGFQETQYF.

This chain connects TRBV20-1 to TRBJ1-2; D uncertain. Trimming took 2 bases from V and 6 from J, leaving 7 bases between them. CDR1 is DFQATT, CDR2 SNEGSKA, per germline (reference sequence). The CDR3 is made up of 11 amino acids. CDR3 residues: CSARQRHGYTF. The CDR3 bases are TGCAGTGCTAGACAGAGACATGGCTACACCTTC.

This clonotype was counted a single time. The CDR3 protein is CASSFRAQGAEAFF. For the CDR3, the DNA is TGTGCCAGCAGCTTCCGGGCCCAGGGGGCTGAAGCTTTCTTT. The chain combines TRBV5-6 with TRBJ1-1, with TRBD1 identical over 7 bases. The CDR3 totals 14 residues. V shed 2 bases, J shed 6 bases, and the junction held 7 bases outside the gene matches. The germline CDR1 and CDR2 sequences are SGHDT and YYEEEE.

The chain carries TRBV6-5 and TRBJ1-1, with 7 bases identical to TRBD1. This CDR3 is built from 15 residues. Germline V gene data show CDR1 as MNHEY and CDR2 as SVGAGI. Trimming took 2 bases from V and 2 from J; bases not matched to a gene: 5. CDR3 region: CASSYDGTVNTEAFF. The CDR3 DNA follows: TGTGCCAGCAGTTACGATGGGACAGTAAACACTGAAGCTTTCTTT.

The chain joins TRBV7-2 to TRBJ1-4; 10 bases agree with TRBD1. Per germline, CDR1 SGHTA and CDR2 FQGNSA. The CDR3 totals 16 residues. V was pared by 3 bases and J by 5 bases, with 6 bases of the junction left unmatched. For the CDR3, the DNA is TGTGCCAGCAGCTTCGGGACAGGGGCATTAAATGAAAAACTGTTTTTT. Residues: CASSFGTGALNEKLFF. Full variable domain (remainder filled in from reference TRBV7-2 and TRBJ1-4): GAGVSQSPSNKVTEKGKDVELRCDPISGHTALYWYRQSLGQGLEFLIYFQGNSAPDKSGLPSDRFSAERTGGSVSTLTIQRTQQEDSAVYLCASSFGTGALNEKLFFGSGTQLSVL.

This chain connects TRBV5-1 to TRBJ2-7, with D uncertain. Germline assignment: CDR1 SGHRS and CDR2 YFSETQ. The CDR3 has 12 residues. Trimming took 5 bases from V and 3 from J, leaving 9 bases between them. CDR3 in DNA: TGCGCCAGCAGAGTCAATTTCTACGAGCAGTACTTC. Its protein product is CASRVNFYEQYF.

The V gene is TRBV28, the J gene TRBJ1-2; D gene uncertain. Germline V gene lookup returns CDR1 MDHEN and CDR2 SYDVKM. CDR3 length: 12 residues. The ends were cut back, 7 bases at V and 1 base at J, with 7 bases in the middle. CDR3 sequence (DNA): TGTGCCAGCACACGAAATAACTATGGCTACACCTTC. Protein: CASTRNNYGYTF.

This clonotype was found once. The CDR3 region has the DNA TGTGCCAGCAGCGTACTAGGACAGGCGGACTATGGCTACACCTTC. This translates into CASSVLGQADYGYTF. The J gene is TRBJ1-2, the V gene TRBV9; 7 bases are shared with TRBD1. The CDR3 runs 15 residues. The germline V gene encodes CDR1 SGDLS and CDR2 YYNGEE. The junction had 6 bases not matched to a gene; V was cut back by 1 base and J by 3 bases.

The chain carries TRBV3-1 and TRBJ1-4; D not resolved. CDR3 length: 15 amino acids. Germline CDR1 reads LGHDT; CDR2 reads YNNKEL (reference sequence). V was shortened by 4 bases and J by 4 bases, with 13 bases between the two germline ends. The CDR3 DNA reads TGTGCCAGCAGCCCGCTCGGCGGCGGTAATGAAAAACTGTTTTTT. Translating it yields CASSPLGGGNEKLFF.